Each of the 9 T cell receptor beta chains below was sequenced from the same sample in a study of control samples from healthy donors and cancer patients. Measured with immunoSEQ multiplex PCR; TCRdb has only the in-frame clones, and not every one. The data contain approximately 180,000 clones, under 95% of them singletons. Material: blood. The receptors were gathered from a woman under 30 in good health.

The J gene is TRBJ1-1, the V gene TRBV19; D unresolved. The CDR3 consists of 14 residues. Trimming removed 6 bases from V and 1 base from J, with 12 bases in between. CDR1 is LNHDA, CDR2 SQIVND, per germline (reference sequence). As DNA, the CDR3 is TGTGCCAGTAGAGCCACGTGGGGGAACACTGAAGCTTTCTTT. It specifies CASRATWGNTEAFF. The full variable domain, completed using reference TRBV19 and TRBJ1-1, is DGGITQSPKYLFRKEGQNVTLSCEQNLNHDAMYWYRQDPGQGLRLIYYSQIVNDFQKGDIAEGYSVSREKKESFPLTVTSAQKNPTAFYLCASRATWGNTEAFFGQGTRLTVV.

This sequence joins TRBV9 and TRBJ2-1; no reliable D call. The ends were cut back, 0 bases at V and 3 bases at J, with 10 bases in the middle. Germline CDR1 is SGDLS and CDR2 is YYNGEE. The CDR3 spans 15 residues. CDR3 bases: TGTGCCAGCAGCGTAGATGGGGTGGGCTACAATGAGCAGTTCTTC. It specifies CASSVDGVGYNEQFF.

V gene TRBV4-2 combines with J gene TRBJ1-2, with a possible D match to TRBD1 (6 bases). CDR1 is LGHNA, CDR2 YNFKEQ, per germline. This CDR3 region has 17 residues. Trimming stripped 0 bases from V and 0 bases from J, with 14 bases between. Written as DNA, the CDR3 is TGTGCCAGCAGCCAAGAATTGATGGGGGCCGCTAACTATGGCTACACCTTC. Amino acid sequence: CASSQELMGAANYGYTF.

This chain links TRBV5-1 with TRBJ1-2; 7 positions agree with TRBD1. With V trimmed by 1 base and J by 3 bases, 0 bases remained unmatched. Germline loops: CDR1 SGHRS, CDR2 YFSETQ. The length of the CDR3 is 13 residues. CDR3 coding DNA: TGCGCCAGCAGCTTGACAGGGGACTATGGCTACACCTTC. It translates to CASSLTGDYGYTF.

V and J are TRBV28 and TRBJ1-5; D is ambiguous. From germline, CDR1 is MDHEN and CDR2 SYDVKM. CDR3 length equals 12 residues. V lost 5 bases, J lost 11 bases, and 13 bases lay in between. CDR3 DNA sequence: TGTGCCAGCAGTCGCCGGAGGTTGGCCCAGCATTTT. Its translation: CASSRRRLAQHF.

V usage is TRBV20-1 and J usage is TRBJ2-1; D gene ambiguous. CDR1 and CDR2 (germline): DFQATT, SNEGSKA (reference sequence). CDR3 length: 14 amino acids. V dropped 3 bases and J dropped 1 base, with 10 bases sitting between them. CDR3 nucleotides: TGCAGTGCTAGTCCAGCGACTTCCTACAATGAGCAGTTCTTC. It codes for CSASPATSYNEQFF.

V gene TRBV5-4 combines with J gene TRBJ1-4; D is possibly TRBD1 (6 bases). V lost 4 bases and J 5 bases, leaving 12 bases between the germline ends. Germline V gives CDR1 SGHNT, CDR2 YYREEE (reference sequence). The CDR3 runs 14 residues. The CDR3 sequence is CASSDRSGNEKLFF. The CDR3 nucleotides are TGTGCCAGCAGCGACAGGTCGGGCAATGAAAAACTGTTTTTT.

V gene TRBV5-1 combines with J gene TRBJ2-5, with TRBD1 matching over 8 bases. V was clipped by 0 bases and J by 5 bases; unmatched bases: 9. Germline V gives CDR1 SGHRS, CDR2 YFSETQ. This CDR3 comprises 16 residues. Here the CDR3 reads CASSLGAAGGEETQYF. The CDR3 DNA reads TGCGCCAGCAGCTTGGGCGCGGCAGGGGGCGAGGAGACCCAGTACTTC.

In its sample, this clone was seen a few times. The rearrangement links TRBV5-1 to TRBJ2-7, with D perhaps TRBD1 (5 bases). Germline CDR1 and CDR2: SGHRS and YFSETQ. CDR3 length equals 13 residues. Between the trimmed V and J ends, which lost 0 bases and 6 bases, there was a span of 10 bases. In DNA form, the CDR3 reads TGCGCCAGCAGCTTGGGACAGCTTGGCGAGCAGTACTTC. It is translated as CASSLGQLGEQYF.